The 31 T cell receptor beta chains given below trace back to one sample, sequenced in a study of regulatory T cells in long-lasting Graves disease. According to the study, TCR beta libraries were built with iRepertoire HTBI primers and CDR3-region Arm-PCR. TCRdb fed the multiplex PCR reads into MiXCR, producing one record per CDR3 protein. Altogether 450,000 to 700,000 distinct CDR3 sequences are present, roughly 14% being singletons, with the ten largest covering under 10%. As to time point: newly diagnosed GD, antithyroid drugs for less than 3 months. The authors made the TCR library using RNA they extracted from PBMCs. In addition, the sample was reused for a study of T cells in Graves' hyperthyroidism and ophthalmopathy.

The sequenced sample was peripheral blood mononuclear cells (PBMCs), obtained at new diagnosis, from a patient treated with antithyroid drugs. These receptors all come from a man aged 30-40 years with Graves disease.

The chain links TRBV5-6 to TRBJ1-5, with D possibly TRBD1 on 5 matching bases. This CDR3 spans 14 amino acids. V was clipped by 3 bases and J by 3 bases, with 10 bases between them. Looked up from germline, CDR1 is SGHDT and CDR2 is YYEEEE. CDR3 sequence reads: CASSSGHNNQPQHF. For the CDR3, the DNA is TGTGCCAGCAGCTCTGGACATAACAATCAGCCCCAGCATTTT.

This chain connects TRBV19 to TRBJ1-4; D gene unclear. The CDR3 has 15 residues. Germline V gene lookup returns CDR1 LNHDA and CDR2 SQIVND (reference sequence). Trimming removed 3 bases from V and 0 bases from J, with 8 bases in between. The CDR3 DNA is TGTGCCAGTAGTATTTCCTCCGCAACTAATGAAAAACTGTTTTTT. This codes for CASSISSATNEKLFF.

The chain carries TRBV19 and TRBJ1-4; TRBD1 agrees at 8 bases. Trimming at V came to 3 bases and at J to 1 base, leaving 10 bases not matched to a gene. Per the germline V gene, CDR1 is LNHDA and CDR2 is SQIVND (reference sequence). There are 18 residues in the CDR3. CDR3 DNA: TGTGCCAGTAGTATGGCTTCAGGGGGCCGAGGAACTAATGAAAAACTGTTTTTT. This translates into CASSMASGGRGTNEKLFF. The whole variable domain, filled in from reference TRBV19 and TRBJ1-4, reads DGGITQSPKYLFRKEGQNVTLSCEQNLNHDAMYWYRQDPGQGLRLIYYSQIVNDFQKGDIAEGYSVSREKKESFPLTVTSAQKNPTAFYLCASSMASGGRGTNEKLFFGSGTQLSVL.

The chain has TRBV5-1 and TRBJ2-5; 14 bases agree with TRBD2. Germline V lookup: CDR1 SGHRS, CDR2 YFSETQ. With 4 bases clipped from V and 5 bases from J, the junction kept 7 bases outside the gene matches. This CDR3 is built from 16 residues. CDR3 DNA: TGCGCCAGCAGCGGAACCGGGACTAGCGGGGGTGAGACCCAGTACTTC. It yields the protein CASSGTGTSGGETQYF.

This clonotype was counted between two and nine times. V gene TRBV5-1 combines with J gene TRBJ2-3; 8 bases are shared with TRBD2. Per the germline V gene, CDR1 is SGHRS and CDR2 is YFSETQ. CDR3 length: 16 residues. V was clipped by 1 base and J by 4 bases; unmatched bases: 8. The CDR3 loop reads CASSLLSGRDPDTQYF. In nucleotides, the CDR3 is TGCGCCAGCAGCTTGCTAAGCGGGAGAGACCCAGATACGCAGTATTTT.

In its sample, this clonotype was seen many times. J is TRBJ2-7 and V is TRBV2, with 7 bases fitting TRBD1. The CDR3 covers 12 residues. From germline, CDR1 is SNHLY and CDR2 FYNNEI. J lost 5 bases, V lost 8 bases, and 6 bases had no gene match. The CDR3 reads CASVTGANEQYF. CDR3 bases: TGTGCCAGCGTAACAGGGGCCAACGAGCAGTACTTC.

In this sample, this clonotype turned up many times. CDR3 residues: CASSQAATGGAGYGYTF. The CDR3 DNA reads as TGTGCCAGCAGCCAGGCTGCGACAGGGGGCGCGGGCTATGGCTACACCTTC. The chain combines TRBV3-1 with TRBJ1-2; 10 bases match TRBD1. The CDR3 runs 17 residues. With V trimmed by 3 bases and J by 4 bases, 11 bases remained unmatched. Germline assignment: CDR1 LGHDT and CDR2 YNNKEL (reference sequence). Filled out from reference TRBV3-1 and TRBJ1-2, the complete variable domain reads DTAVSQTPKYLVTQMGNDKSIKCEQNLGHDTMYWYKQDSKKFLKIMFSYNNKELIINETVPNRFSPKSPDKAHLNLHINSLELGDSAVYFCASSQAATGGAGYGYTFGSGTRLTVV.

Ten or more counts support this clonotype. The V and J genes are TRBV28 and TRBJ2-3; 10 nucleotides line up with TRBD2. V shed 2 bases and J 4 bases; nucleotides not matched to a gene: 6. Germline lookup yields CDR1 MDHEN and CDR2 SYDVKM. CDR3 length: 16 amino acids. This CDR3 is CASSLHSSGSADTQYF. CDR3 in DNA: TGTGCCAGCAGTTTACATTCTAGCGGGAGTGCAGATACGCAGTATTTT.

Ten or more counts support this clonotype. The J gene is TRBJ2-3, the V gene TRBV2, with a tentative D call TRBD2 (6 bases). Trimming took 8 bases from V and 1 from J, leaving 13 bases between them. The CDR3 runs to 14 residues. Germline V CDR1 and CDR2: SNHLY, FYNNEI. CDR3 nucleotide sequence: TGTGCCAGCGTTGCGTGGGGGGGCACAGATACGCAGTATTTT. It codes for CASVAWGGTDTQYF.

Of note for this clonotype: Being one base from a much bigger clone, this may be a read error. The genes are TRBV9 and TRBJ1-2, with 11 bases identical to TRBD1. This CDR3 is built from 17 residues. From germline, CDR1 is SGDLS and CDR2 YYNGEE. Here the CDR3 reads CASSAQGQGGKDYGYIF. The CDR3 DNA follows: TGTGCCAGCAGCGCCCAGGGACAGGGGGGAAAAGACTATGGCTACATCTTC.

There are many counts of this clonotype. The V call is TRBV7-2, the J call TRBJ2-7; 10 nucleotides agree with TRBD2. CDR3 size: 13 residues. Losses at the gene ends were 4 bases for V and 6 bases for J; bases not matched to a gene: 3. CDR1 SGHTA and CDR2 FQGNSA come from the germline V gene. The CDR3 here is CASSYQREGEQYF. The CDR3 bases are TGTGCCAGCAGCTATCAGCGGGAGGGCGAGCAGTACTTC.

The rearrangement uses TRBV5-5 and TRBJ2-7; D unclear. Germline assignment: CDR1 SGHKS and CDR2 YYEKEE (reference sequence). The ends were cut back, 4 bases at V and 2 bases at J, with 10 bases in the middle. This CDR3 is 13 amino acids long. The CDR3 DNA reads as TGTGCCAGCAGCAGGGAACCCCCCTACGAGCAGTACTTC. This gives the protein CASSREPPYEQYF.

This clonotype was detected many times. The chain is built from TRBV15 and TRBJ2-7; no clear D. This CDR3 contains 16 residues. Germline lookup yields CDR1 LNHNV and CDR2 YYDKDF (reference sequence). Trimming stripped 1 base from V and 5 bases from J, with 18 bases between. CDR3 amino acids: CATSRVRRTTKNEQYF. CDR3 sequence (DNA): TGTGCCACCAGCAGAGTAAGGAGAACTACGAAAAACGAGCAGTACTTC.

The sample holds many counts of this clonotype. This chain uses TRBV19 with TRBJ2-7; the D gene is possibly TRBD2 (7 bases). Germline V gene data show CDR1 as LNHDA and CDR2 as SQIVND (reference sequence). Trimming pared 7 bases from V and 1 base from J, leaving 11 bases between. The CDR3 sequence is 13 residues long. CDR3 in amino acids: CASMGGGSYEQYF. In DNA form, the CDR3 reads TGTGCCAGTATGGGAGGGGGTTCCTACGAGCAGTACTTC.

The sample holds a few counts of this clonotype. The chain links TRBV11-3 to TRBJ2-5, with D possibly TRBD1 on 6 matching bases. Germline V lookup: CDR1 SGHNT, CDR2 YENEEA. The CDR3 spans 13 residues. V lost 4 bases and J 4 bases, leaving 10 bases between the germline ends. The CDR3: CASSWGRGETQYF. The CDR3, as DNA: TGTGCCAGCAGCTGGGGCAGGGGAGAGACCCAGTACTTC.

The V and J genes are TRBV3-1 and TRBJ1-3; D not resolved. CDR1 and CDR2 (germline): LGHDT, YNNKEL (reference sequence). The CDR3 sequence is 13 residues long. The V and J ends lost 0 bases and 4 bases respectively, with 4 bases between them. The CDR3 nucleotides read TGTGCCAGCAGCCAAGATCGGGGAAACACCATATATTTT. Protein: CASSQDRGNTIYF. Complete variable domain (other parts from reference TRBV3-1 and TRBJ1-3): DTAVSQTPKYLVTQMGNDKSIKCEQNLGHDTMYWYKQDSKKFLKIMFSYNNKELIINETVPNRFSPKSPDKAHLNLHINSLELGDSAVYFCASSQDRGNTIYFGEGSWLTVV.

This clonotype has just a few counts. The chain carries TRBV5-1 and TRBJ2-5; 8 bases line up with TRBD2. The V and J ends lost 0 bases and 0 bases, in that order; junction bases with no gene match: 10. The CDR3 consists of 18 residues. Per the germline V gene, CDR1 is SGHRS and CDR2 is YFSETQ. Here the CDR3 reads CASSLGGLSGTNQETQYF. CDR3 bases: TGCGCCAGCAGCTTGGGGGGGCTTAGCGGGACCAACCAAGAGACCCAGTACTTC.

The sample holds a few counts of this clonotype. The J gene is TRBJ1-2, the V gene TRBV6-2 or TRBV6-3; no definite D call. V was shortened by 5 bases and J by 2 bases, with 9 bases between the two germline ends. This CDR3 is built from 13 residues. Germline CDR1 is MNHEY and CDR2 is SVGEGT. CDR3 DNA sequence: TGTGCCAGCAGTCCACTCCCCAACTATGGCTACACCTTC. Residues: CASSPLPNYGYTF.

With regard to this clonotype: Given a much more abundant clone one base away, this may be a read error. The gene calls are TRBV6-2 or TRBV6-3 and TRBJ2-3, with 8 bases that match TRBD1. Germline V gene sequence: CDR1 MNHEY, CDR2 SVGEGT. The CDR3 runs 16 residues. CDR3 coding DNA: TGTGCCGGCAGTGTTGCGCCGGGACAGGCTAAAGATACGCAGTATTTT. Translated: CAGSVAPGQAKDTQYF.

This clonotype was picked up one time. V usage is TRBV5-4 and J usage is TRBJ1-1, with 10 nucleotides matching TRBD1. This CDR3 contains 17 residues. CDR1 is SGHNT, CDR2 YYREEE, per germline (reference sequence). V trimming: 5 bases; J trimming: 0 bases; junction bases outside the gene matches: 10. CDR3 residues: CASRPGTGAPMNTEAFF. CDR3 bases: TGTGCCAGCAGGCCGGGGACAGGGGCACCCATGAACACTGAAGCTTTCTTT.

This clonotype was recorded many times. The chain couples TRBV6-5 to TRBJ1-2; weak D call: TRBD1 (6 bases). The CDR3 sequence is 13 residues long. Germline CDR1 and CDR2: MNHEY and SVGAGI. V gave up 4 bases and J gave up 6 bases, with 12 bases separating them. CDR3 coding DNA: TGTGCCAGCAGTTCCCAGGGGACTGATGGCTACACCTTC. Translating gives CASSSQGTDGYTF.

This chain uses TRBV29-1 with TRBJ2-5; tentative D call: TRBD2 (5 bases). V shed 0 bases and J shed 5 bases, with 19 bases lying between them. The CDR3 runs to 16 residues. The germline V gene has CDR1 SQVTM and CDR2 ANQGSEA. This CDR3 is CSVEDRARGQMETQYF. In nucleotides, the CDR3 is TGCAGCGTTGAAGATCGGGCTCGGGGTCAGATGGAGACCCAGTACTTC.

This clonotype was picked up a small number of times. J is TRBJ2-5 and V is TRBV7-3; a possible D gene is TRBD1 (6 bases). The CDR3 extends over 15 amino acids. V was trimmed by 5 bases and J by 2 bases, leaving 15 bases between them. Germline loops: CDR1 SGHTA, CDR2 FQGTGA. CDR3 amino acids: CASSKQGGGQETQYF. DNA of the CDR3: TGTGCCAGCAGCAAACAGGGTGGGGGTCAAGAGACCCAGTACTTC.

The table lists this clonotype with many counts. This chain links TRBV12-3 or TRBV12-4 with TRBJ1-5; tentatively, D is TRBD1 (6 bases). The CDR3 is 15 amino acids. Trimming removed 3 bases from V and 3 bases from J, with 12 bases in between. CDR3 coding DNA: TGTGCCAGCAGTTTGAGACAGGTCCCCAATCAGCCCCAGCATTTT. Protein sequence: CASSLRQVPNQPQHF.

This clonotype was recorded many times. As DNA, the CDR3 is TGTGCCAGCAGCCCAGGGGGCGTAGGCACCGGGGAGCTGTTTTTT. Encoded protein: CASSPGGVGTGELFF. The chain links TRBV7-3 to TRBJ2-2; 8 bases align to TRBD1. Germline values: CDR1 SGHTA, CDR2 FQGTGA. V trimming: 5 bases; J trimming: 4 bases; junction bases outside the gene matches: 6. The CDR3 sequence is 15 residues long.

The sample holds many counts of this clonotype. The rearrangement links TRBV6-1 to TRBJ2-5; 15 positions match TRBD2. This CDR3 has 18 residues. V gave up 6 bases and J gave up 2 bases; unmatched junction bases: 10. Germline CDR1 MNHNS, CDR2 SASEGT. CDR3 in DNA: TGTGCCAGCAGAGGTGGGGGACTAGCGGGAGGTGGTCAAGAGACCCAGTACTTC. Protein: CASRGGGLAGGGQETQYF.

This clonotype was seen many times. CDR3 loop: CASSLWSGSSIKGDTQYF. CDR3 bases: TGTGCCAGCAGCTTATGGTCCGGATCTAGCATCAAGGGCGATACGCAGTATTTT. V usage is TRBV7-2 and J usage is TRBJ2-3; D might be TRBD2 (5 bases). CDR1 and CDR2 from the germline V gene are SGHTA and FQGNSA. V lost 2 bases and J 6 bases, leaving 24 bases between the germline ends. The CDR3 is made up of 18 amino acids.

V usage is TRBV15 and J usage is TRBJ2-7, with D perhaps matching TRBD1 (5 bases). The CDR3 consists of 14 residues. The germline V and J ends were trimmed by 6 bases and 1 base, with 13 bases remaining between them. CDR1 and CDR2 from the germline V gene are LNHNV and YYDKDF (reference sequence). CDR3 in amino acids: CATSATDLSYEQYF. In DNA form, the CDR3 reads TGTGCCACCAGTGCGACAGACCTTTCCTACGAGCAGTACTTC.

This clonotype has more than one count but fewer than ten. J is TRBJ2-7 and V is TRBV4-1; weak D call: TRBD2 (6 bases). V was cut by 1 base and J by 7 bases, with 20 bases left in between. Germline CDR1 MGHRA, CDR2 YSYEKL. The CDR3 has 16 amino acids. The CDR3 here is CASSQADGRGSWEQYF. The CDR3 bases are TGCGCCAGCAGCCAAGCTGACGGGAGAGGATCGTGGGAGCAGTACTTC.

This chain joins TRBV10-1 and TRBJ2-2; 9 bases line up with TRBD1. V dropped 7 bases and J dropped 6; count of bases not matched to a gene: 6. Germline V gene sequence: CDR1 WNHNN, CDR2 SYGVQD (reference sequence). The CDR3 sequence is 14 residues long. The CDR3 loop is CASMGTGSAGELFF. The CDR3 region has the DNA TGCGCCAGCATGGGGACAGGGTCTGCCGGGGAGCTGTTTTTT.

This clonotype has at least ten counts. This chain joins TRBV28 and TRBJ2-2; no clear D gene. Per the germline V gene, CDR1 is MDHEN and CDR2 is SYDVKM. This CDR3 comprises 14 residues. V lost 10 bases and J 3 bases, leaving 15 bases between the germline ends. The CDR3 nucleotides are TGTGCCACTCATGAAAGCAGTTACACCGGGGAGCTGTTTTTT. The encoded protein is CATHESSYTGELFF.